Each of the 27 T cell receptor beta chains below was sequenced from the same sample in a study of blood T cell repertoires in COVID-19. Sequenced by immunoSEQ multiplex PCR; TCRdb stores in-frame clones only, minus some. This repertoire shows under 300,000 clones, around 90% found once; its top ten account for 3% to 4%. Sequencing was performed on peripheral blood. The receptors derive from a woman in her forties with acute or convalescent COVID-19.

The chain couples TRBV2 to TRBJ2-1; weak D call: TRBD1 (5 bases). V lost 3 bases, J lost 9 bases, and 12 bases lay in between. CDR1 and CDR2 (germline): SNHLY, FYNNEI. This CDR3 is built from 13 residues. CDR3 residues: CASSELTAAEQFF. The CDR3 DNA is TGTGCCAGCAGTGAGTTGACAGCTGCTGAGCAGTTCTTC.

The chain employs TRBV5-4 and TRBJ1-6, with D maybe TRBD1 (5 bases). Germline V gene lookup returns CDR1 SGHNT and CDR2 YYREEE (reference sequence). V gave up 4 bases and J gave up 10 bases, with 12 bases separating them. The length of the CDR3 is 13 residues. The CDR3 protein is CASSGATPSPLHF. CDR3 DNA sequence: TGTGCCAGCAGCGGGGCAACCCCGTCACCCCTCCACTTT.

V gene TRBV29-1 combines with J gene TRBJ2-3, with 9 bases matching TRBD2. J lost 2 bases, V lost 2 bases, and 2 bases had no gene match. CDR3 length: 14 amino acids. Germline CDR1 reads SQVTM; CDR2 reads ANQGSEA. The DNA for the CDR3 is TGCAGCGTTGAACCGGGACTAGCCACAGATACGCAGTATTTT. Translation: CSVEPGLATDTQYF.

Only one count was recorded for this clone. This chain connects TRBV19 to TRBJ2-1, with unresolved D. Trimming left V 8 bases short and J 9 bases short, with 17 bases between. Per the germline V gene, CDR1 is LNHDA and CDR2 is SQIVND (reference sequence). This CDR3 is built from 13 residues. CDR3 amino acids: CASVGWVRSEQFF. The CDR3 DNA follows: TGTGCCAGTGTGGGTTGGGTGAGGAGTGAGCAGTTCTTC.

The J gene is TRBJ1-3, the V gene TRBV7-2, with D perhaps matching TRBD1 (6 bases). Trimming left V 1 base short and J 0 bases short, with 13 bases between. The CDR3 extends over 17 amino acids. Germline assignment: CDR1 SGHTA and CDR2 FQGNSA. The CDR3, as DNA: TGTGCCAGCAGCTTAGAGGGACACCTGAGCTCTGGAAACACCATATATTTT. Protein: CASSLEGHLSSGNTIYF.

This clone occurred once. The chain links TRBV19 to TRBJ1-2; TRBD1 might be the D (6 bases). Germline values: CDR1 LNHDA, CDR2 SQIVND (reference sequence). The CDR3 length is 14 residues. V shed 7 bases and J shed 8 bases, with 20 bases lying between them. Written as DNA, the CDR3 is TGTGCCAGTACCCCAAGGGGGGGGGCGGGAGGCTACACCTTC. This gives the protein CASTPRGGAGGYTF.

V is TRBV5-1 and J is TRBJ2-1, with D perhaps matching TRBD2 (6 bases). CDR3 size: 13 residues. CDR1 and CDR2 (germline): SGHRS, YFSETQ. Trimming took 0 bases from V and 7 from J, leaving 8 bases between them. The DNA for the CDR3 is TGCGCCAGCAGCTTGGATCGGGGGAATGAGCAGTTCTTC. Residues: CASSLDRGNEQFF.

The chain carries TRBV29-1 and TRBJ1-1; D is undetermined. Trimming shortened V by 6 bases and J by 0 bases, and 20 bases separated the two germline ends. There are 16 residues in the CDR3. Per the germline V gene, CDR1 is SQVTM and CDR2 is ANQGSEA. Here the CDR3 DNA reads TGCAGCGTGTTGGGTGCTAGCCGGTCCATGAACACTGAAGCTTTCTTT. Its translation is CSVLGASRSMNTEAFF.

This clone was recorded a few times. V usage is TRBV30 and J usage is TRBJ2-3, with D possibly being TRBD2 (7 bases). This CDR3 is built from 15 residues. The germline gives CDR1 GTSNPN, CDR2 SVGIG (reference sequence). Deletions cut 0 bases from V and 6 bases from J, with 16 bases between. This CDR3 reads CAWSVRGGPRDTQYF. CDR3 DNA: TGTGCCTGGAGTGTAAGGGGGGGGCCGCGGGATACGCAGTATTTT.

This clone has just a few counts. This chain connects TRBV6-6 to TRBJ2-2; no reliable D call. V was shortened by 6 bases and J by 5 bases, with 4 bases between the two germline ends. Germline lookup yields CDR1 MNHNY and CDR2 SVGAGI (reference sequence). The CDR3 extends over 11 amino acids. CDR3 sequence reads: CASRLTGELFF. As DNA, the CDR3 is TGTGCCAGCAGACTTACCGGGGAGCTGTTTTTT.

The chain is built from TRBV5-1 and TRBJ2-3; TRBD2 matches 10 bases. This CDR3 is 15 amino acids long. Germline trimming cut 0 bases from V and 4 bases from J; bases unmatched to any gene: 2. CDR1 and CDR2 (germline): SGHRS, YFSETQ. The CDR3 loop reads CASSLAGTSADTQYF. CDR3 nucleotides: TGCGCCAGCAGCTTGGCAGGGACTAGCGCAGATACGCAGTATTTT.

This chain connects TRBV6-5 to TRBJ1-1; D might be TRBD1 (6 bases). From germline, CDR1 is MNHEY and CDR2 SVGAGI. This CDR3 is built from 12 residues. V was pared by 4 bases and J by 8 bases, with 11 bases between. DNA of the CDR3: TGTGCCAGCAGTTGGGGGCCAGAAGAAGCTTTCTTT. The encoded protein is CASSWGPEEAFF.

The table lists this clone with a count of one. The chain is built from TRBV2 and TRBJ2-1; TRBD2 matches at 11 bases. This CDR3 is 14 amino acids long. With 6 bases clipped from V and 7 bases from J, the junction kept 5 bases outside the gene matches. Germline lookup yields CDR1 SNHLY and CDR2 FYNNEI. CDR3 sequence (DNA): TGTGCCAGCAGGATAGCGGGGGGGCGGAATGAGCAGTTCTTC. Translating it yields CASRIAGGRNEQFF.

This chain uses TRBV19 with TRBJ1-5, with 8 positions matching TRBD1. Germline CDR1 reads LNHDA; CDR2 reads SQIVND (reference sequence). V was pared by 8 bases and J by 0 bases, with 6 bases of the junction left unmatched. This CDR3 has 15 residues. The CDR3 loop reads CASQDRVNSNQPQHF. In DNA, the CDR3 is TGTGCCAGTCAGGACAGGGTCAATAGCAATCAGCCCCAGCATTTT.

The chain links TRBV5-5 to TRBJ1-3, with D maybe TRBD1 (6 bases). The CDR3 has 15 amino acids. In germline, CDR1 is SGHKS, CDR2 YYEKEE (reference sequence). V lost 8 bases and J lost 3, with 18 bases in between. As DNA, the CDR3 is TGTGCCAGGACCCCGGACAGCGCCTTTGGAAACACCATATATTTT. Protein sequence: CARTPDSAFGNTIYF.

In this sample, this clone turned up a few times. This chain connects TRBV9 to TRBJ1-2, with 9 bases identical to TRBD1. The V gene's germline CDR1 is SGDLS and CDR2 YYNGEE. This CDR3 is 18 amino acids long. Unmatched junction bases numbered 16, after V lost 4 bases and J lost 3 bases. The CDR3, as DNA: TGTGCCAGCAGCTCTAGTCGAGTAGGGACAGGGAGACACTATGGCTACACCTTC. It is translated as CASSSSRVGTGRHYGYTF.

The chain couples TRBV5-6 to TRBJ1-2, with a possible D match to TRBD1 (6 bases). The CDR3 spans 16 residues. With 3 bases removed from V and 4 bases from J, the gap between germline ends came to 19 bases. Germline V gene sequence: CDR1 SGHDT, CDR2 YYEEEE. CDR3 sequence: CASSWGSTGSSYGYTF. In nucleotides, the CDR3 is TGTGCCAGCAGCTGGGGTTCGACAGGCTCGAGCTATGGCTACACCTTC.

The chain combines TRBV6-1 with TRBJ2-2, with D hard to call. Trimming left V 0 bases short and J 1 base short, with 3 bases between. From germline, CDR1 is MNHNS and CDR2 SASEGT. This CDR3 region has 14 residues. CDR3 coding DNA: TGTGCCAGCAGTGAAGCCCGGAACACCGGGGAGCTGTTTTTT. Translated: CASSEARNTGELFF.

J is TRBJ1-5 and V is TRBV27, with a possible D match to TRBD1 (6 bases). There are 14 residues in the CDR3. Germline V gene lookup returns CDR1 MNHEY and CDR2 SMNVEV (reference sequence). V dropped 6 bases and J dropped 7 bases, with 16 bases sitting between them. The CDR3 reads CASSLMGAGQPQHF. Here the CDR3 DNA reads TGTGCCAGCAGCTTGATGGGGGCAGGACAGCCCCAGCATTTT.

This chain joins TRBV6-5 and TRBJ1-1; no reliable D call. Trimming left V 6 bases short and J 5 bases short, with 16 bases between. The CDR3 sequence is 14 residues long. Germline CDR1 and CDR2: MNHEY and SVGAGI. The CDR3 protein is CASSNSGSGTEAFF. CDR3 coding DNA: TGTGCCAGCAGCAATTCGGGGAGTGGGACTGAAGCTTTCTTT.

The chain uses TRBV3-1 (or the pseudogene TRBV3-2) and TRBJ2-2, with a possible D match to TRBD2 (6 bases). V lost 0 bases, J lost 4 bases, and 12 bases lay in between. CDR1 LGHDT and CDR2 YNNKEL come from the germline V gene (reference sequence). The CDR3 length is 16 residues. The CDR3 spells CASSQERWRGTGELFF. For the CDR3, the DNA is TGTGCCAGCAGCCAAGAACGGTGGAGGGGCACCGGGGAGCTGTTTTTT.

This chain links TRBV7-8 with TRBJ1-5; D ambiguous. The CDR3 covers 17 residues. The V end lost 2 bases, the J end lost 1 base, and 15 bases lay between the germline ends. CDR1 and CDR2 from the germline V gene are SGHVS and FQNEAQ. The CDR3 region has the DNA TGTGCCAGCAGCTTACCCCGCAGGAGGAAAAGCAATCAGCCCCAGCATTTT. Its translation is CASSLPRRRKSNQPQHF.

This chain joins TRBV30 and TRBJ1-1; 8 nucleotides align to TRBD1. Looked up from germline, CDR1 is GTSNPN and CDR2 is SVGIG (reference sequence). This CDR3 region has 17 residues. Trimming at V came to 3 bases and at J to 4 bases, leaving 16 bases not matched to a gene. CDR3 sequence (DNA): TGTGCCTGGAGCGGTGACCCGCGGAGGACAGGGTTCACTGAAGCTTTCTTT. Encoded protein: CAWSGDPRRTGFTEAFF.

CDR3 protein: CASSLSGLANTGELFF. CDR3 DNA sequence: TGTGCCAGCAGTTTATCCGGACTAGCGAACACCGGGGAGCTGTTTTTT. V usage is TRBV28 and J usage is TRBJ2-2, with 7 positions matching TRBD2. Germline CDR1 reads MDHEN; CDR2 reads SYDVKM. The V gene end was trimmed by 1 base and the J gene end by 0 bases; junction bases not matched to a gene: 2. This CDR3 has 16 residues.

This chain joins TRBV5-1 and TRBJ1-4, with D hard to call. This CDR3 has 14 amino acids. Trimming left V 0 bases short and J 4 bases short, with 7 bases between. Per the germline V gene, CDR1 is SGHRS and CDR2 is YFSETQ. The CDR3 reads CASSLGASNEKLFF. CDR3 DNA sequence: TGCGCCAGCAGCTTGGGGGCGAGTAATGAAAAACTGTTTTTT. Using reference TRBV5-1 and TRBJ1-4 for the parts outside the CDR3, the full variable domain is KAGVTQTPRYLIKTRGQQVTLSCSPISGHRSVSWYQQTPGQGLQFLFEYFSETQRNKGNFPGRFSGRQFSNSRSEMNVSTLELGDSALYLCASSLGASNEKLFFGSGTQLSVL.

This clone has a single count. The chain is built from TRBV5-5 and TRBJ2-7, with D possibly TRBD1 on 6 matching bases. Per the germline V gene, CDR1 is SGHKS and CDR2 is YYEKEE (reference sequence). V was shortened by 4 bases and J by 3 bases, with 14 bases between the two germline ends. The CDR3 contains 14 residues. The CDR3, as DNA: TGTGCCAGCAGCCAAACAGGGCAAGGCTACGAGCAGTACGTC. As protein: CASSQTGQGYEQYV.

V usage is TRBV7-2 and J usage is TRBJ2-7, with 9 bases aligning to TRBD2. The germline V gene encodes CDR1 SGHTA and CDR2 FQGNSA. This CDR3 region has 13 residues. With V trimmed by 4 bases and J by 4 bases, 2 bases remained unmatched. As DNA, the CDR3 is TGTGCCAGCAGCTCAAGCGGGGGGTACGAGCAGTACGTC. Protein: CASSSSGGYEQYV.